Each of the 9 T cell receptor beta chains below was sequenced from the same sample in a study of cytomegalovirus exposure and HLA in healthy donors. PCR amplification relied on 60 Vbeta primers (plus 13 Jbeta primers). The data were produced by immunoSEQ multiplex PCR, yet TCRdb's version contains in-frame clones alone and is incomplete. The sample lists roughly 110,000 clones, 65% to 80% seen once, with less than 3.5% in the top ten. The sequenced sample consisted of PBMCs. The receptors derive from a female donor in good health and CMV-seronegative.

This clone was found a few times. Within the sample, other DNA sequences also encode this same CDR3. The gene calls are TRBV18 and TRBJ1-6, with D tentatively TRBD1 (6 bases). The V gene's germline CDR1 is KGHSH and CDR2 LQKENI. The germline V and J ends were trimmed by 2 bases and 5 bases, with 7 bases remaining between them. The CDR3 is made up of 14 amino acids. CDR3 region: CASSPGDNNSPLHF. The DNA of the CDR3 is TGTGCCAGCTCACCAGGGGACAATAATTCACCCCTCCACTTT.

V and J are TRBV6-5 and TRBJ1-4; no clear D. Germline V lookup: CDR1 MNHEY, CDR2 SVGAGI. V was cut by 5 bases and J by 6 bases, with 13 bases left in between. The CDR3 covers 14 residues. CDR3 DNA: TGTGCCAGCAGTCCCGATGGGAGGTATGAAAAACTGTTTTTT. Translating it yields CASSPDGRYEKLFF.

The chain uses TRBV18 and TRBJ2-7; 9 positions agree with TRBD2. With V trimmed by 3 bases and J by 6 bases, 6 bases remained unmatched. CDR1 and CDR2 (germline): KGHSH, LQKENI. This CDR3 has 14 amino acids. The CDR3 here is CASSPVGAGGEQYF. The CDR3 nucleotides are TGTGCCAGCTCACCGGTGGGAGCGGGGGGCGAGCAGTACTTC. Looking up the rest from reference TRBV18 and TRBJ2-7 gives the full variable domain: NAGVMQNPRHLVRRRGQEARLRCSPMKGHSHVYWYRQLPEEGLKFMVYLQKENIIDESGMPKERFSAEFPKEGPSILRIQQVVRGDSAAYFCASSPVGAGGEQYFGPGTRLTVT.

The CDR3 loop reads CASSPRAARVNTEAFF. The DNA of the CDR3 is TGTGCCAGCTCACCGCGGGCCGCAAGAGTAAACACTGAAGCTTTCTTT. The chain employs TRBV18 and TRBJ1-1; D not certain. CDR1 and CDR2 (germline): KGHSH, LQKENI. The CDR3 length is 16 residues. Trimming stripped 3 bases from V and 2 bases from J, with 16 bases between.

This chain uses TRBV12-2 with TRBJ1-2. TRBV12-2 is a pseudogene locus. CDR3 length: 14 amino acids. The CDR3 DNA sequence: TGTGCAAGTCGCTTAGGCGGGACGGAGTATGGCTACACCTTC. It codes for CASRLGGTEYGYTF.

Worth noting for this clone: The junction does not match germline at one end; this may be a read error. The chain joins TRBV7-2 to TRBJ1-2; a weak D match, TRBD1 (5 bases). The CDR3 runs to 13 residues. Germline V gene lookup returns CDR1 SGHTA and CDR2 FQGNSA. The CDR3 nucleotides are TGTGCCAGCAGCTTAGGCCTAAGGACATCAACCTCCTTC. This translates into CASSLGLRTSTSF.

This clone was found once. The gene calls are TRBV19 and TRBJ1-1; 7 bases match TRBD1. The germline V gene encodes CDR1 LNHDA and CDR2 SQIVND (reference sequence). This CDR3 spans 15 amino acids. With 7 bases clipped from V and 0 bases from J, the junction kept 8 bases outside the gene matches. CDR3 sequence: CASTAATGMNTEAFF. The CDR3 region has the DNA TGTGCCAGTACCGCAGCGACAGGGATGAACACTGAAGCTTTCTTT.

This clone is a singleton in its sample. The genes are TRBV7-9 and TRBJ2-3; D ambiguous. Germline CDR1 is SEHNR and CDR2 is FQNEAQ (reference sequence). This CDR3 comprises 12 residues. V was shortened by 5 bases and J by 2 bases, with 5 bases between the two germline ends. The CDR3 DNA sequence: TGTGCCAGCAGCCCAGACACAGATACGCAGTATTTT. It yields the protein CASSPDTDTQYF.

The chain combines TRBV30 with TRBJ2-5, with 8 positions matching TRBD1. The J call may not be correct, given that the DNA end is closer to TRBJ2-7. Germline-derived CDR1 and CDR2 are GTSNPN and SVGIG (reference sequence). This CDR3 region has 13 residues. In DNA, the CDR3 is TGTGCCTGGGCGACAGGGGAAGGTTACGAGCAGTACTTC. It yields the protein CAWATGEGYEQYF.